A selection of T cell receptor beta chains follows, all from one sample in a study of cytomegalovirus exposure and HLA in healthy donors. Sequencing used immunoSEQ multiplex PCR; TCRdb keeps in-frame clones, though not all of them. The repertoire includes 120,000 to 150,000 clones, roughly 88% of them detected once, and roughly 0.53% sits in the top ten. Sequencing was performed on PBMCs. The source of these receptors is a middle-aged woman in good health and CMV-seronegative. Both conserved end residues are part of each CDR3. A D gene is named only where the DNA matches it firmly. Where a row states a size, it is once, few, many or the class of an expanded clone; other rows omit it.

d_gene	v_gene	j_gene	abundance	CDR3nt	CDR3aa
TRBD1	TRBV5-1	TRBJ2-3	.	TGCGCCAGCAGCCAGGGACAGGGATCAGATACGCAGTATTTT	CASSQGQGSDTQYF
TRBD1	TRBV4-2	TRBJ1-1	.	TGTGCCAGCAGCCAGGAGGGGACAGGAGCCTTCTTT	CASSQEGTGAFF
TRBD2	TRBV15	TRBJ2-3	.	TGTGCCACCCTGGCGGGAGGGCCGGGCACAGATACGCAGTATTTT	CATLAGGPGTDTQYF
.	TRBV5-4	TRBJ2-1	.	TGTGCCAGCAGCTTCGGGAGTAGCTACAATGAGCAGTTCTTC	CASSFGSSYNEQFF
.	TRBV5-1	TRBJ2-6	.	TGCGCCAGCAGCCAGAGGGAGAGTGGGGCCAACGTCCTGACTTTC	CASSQRESGANVLTF
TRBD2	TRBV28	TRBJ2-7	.	TGTGCCAGCGGGACTAGCGGGAGTTCCTACGAGCAGTACTTC	CASGTSGSSYEQYF
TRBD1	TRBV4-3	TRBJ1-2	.	TGCGCCAGCAGCCAGGGTCTGACAGGGGGCTTCTATGGCTACACCTTC	CASSQGLTGGFYGYTF
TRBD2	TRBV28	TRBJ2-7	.	TGTGCCAGCAGTACAAGCGGGACGAGCACCTACGAGCAGTACTTC	CASSTSGTSTYEQYF
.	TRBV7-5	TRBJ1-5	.	TGTGCCAGAAGCCCGGACGACAGGGGATACAATCAGCCCCAGCATTTT	CARSPDDRGYNQPQHF
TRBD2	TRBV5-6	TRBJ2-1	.	TGTGCCAGCAGCTTGGGAGGGGAGGGATCCTACAATGAGCAGTTCTTC	CASSLGGEGSYNEQFF
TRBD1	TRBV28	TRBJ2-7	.	TGTGCCAGCACCAACCGGGACAGGGTCGGCGAGCAGTACTTC	CASTNRDRVGEQYF
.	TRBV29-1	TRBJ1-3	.	TGCAGCGTGATCTACTCTGGAAACACCATATATTTT	CSVIYSGNTIYF
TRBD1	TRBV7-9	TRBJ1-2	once	TGTGCCAGCAGCCGGACAGGGTTAAATGGCTACACCTTC	CASSRTGLNGYTF
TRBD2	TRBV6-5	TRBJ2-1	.	TGTGCCAGCAGTTACGGCGGGACTAAACTCTACAATGAGCAGTTCTTC	CASSYGGTKLYNEQFF
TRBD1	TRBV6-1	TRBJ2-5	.	TGTGCCAGCAGTGAAGGTCTCAGGGGGAGCTTAGAGACCCAGTACTTC	CASSEGLRGSLETQYF
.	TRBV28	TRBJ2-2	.	TGTGCCAGCAGTTTACCCCTCTCATCAGGGGAGACCGGGGAGCTGTTTTTT	CASSLPLSSGETGELFF
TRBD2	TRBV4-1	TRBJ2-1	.	TGCGCCAGCAGCCAAGATTCTAGCGGGAGTACCTACAATGAGCAGTTCTTC	CASSQDSSGSTYNEQFF
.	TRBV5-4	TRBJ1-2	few	TGTGCCAGCAGCTTGGGCGGCAGAGATGATGGAGACTACACCTTC	CASSLGGRDDGDYTF
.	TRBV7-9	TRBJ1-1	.	TGTTCCAGCAGCTTAGGGGGAGGGTATGAAGCTTTCTTT	CSSSLGGGYEAFF
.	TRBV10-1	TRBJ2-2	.	TGCGCCAGCAAGCTACATCCAGGGGACCCGAACACCGGGGAGCTGTTTTTT	CASKLHPGDPNTGELFF
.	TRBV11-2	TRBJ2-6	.	TGTGCCAGCAGCCCCCGACTTCACTCTGGGGCCAACGTCCTGACTTTC	CASSPRLHSGANVLTF
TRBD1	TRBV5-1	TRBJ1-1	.	TGCGCCAGCAGCTTGGGGGACAGGGGAGAAGCTTTCTTT	CASSLGDRGEAFF
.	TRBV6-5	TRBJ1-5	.	TGTGCCAGCAGCTGGGAGAGCAATCAGCCCCAGCATTTT	CASSWESNQPQHF
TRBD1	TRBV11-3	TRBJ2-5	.	TGTGCCAGCGGGACAGGGAGCAAGACCCAGTACTTC	CASGTGSKTQYF
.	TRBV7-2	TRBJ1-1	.	TGTGCCAGCAGCCCCAGCACAGCGAACACTGAAGCTTTCTTT	CASSPSTANTEAFF
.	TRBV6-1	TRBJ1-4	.	TGTGCCAGCAGTGCTCCCCCGGGACTCGGGTGGACTAATGAAAAACTGTTTTTT	CASSAPPGLGWTNEKLFF
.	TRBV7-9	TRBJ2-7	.	TGTTCCAGCAGCTTATCATACGCGGAGGAGCAGTACTTC	CSSSLSYAEEQYF
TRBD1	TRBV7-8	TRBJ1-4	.	TGTGCCAGCAGCTTAGACAGGGGCCAGGAAAAACTGTTTTTT	CASSLDRGQEKLFF
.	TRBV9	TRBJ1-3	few	TGTGCCAGCAGCGTAGCCCTATCTGGAAACACCATATATTTT	CASSVALSGNTIYF
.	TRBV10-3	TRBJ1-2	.	TGTGCCATCAGTGACCCTCTGTCAGGGCCGGACTATGGCTACACCTTC	CAISDPLSGPDYGYTF
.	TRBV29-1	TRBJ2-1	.	TGCAGCGTTGAAGGGCCTAGAGAAACCCGCTCCTACAATGAGCAGTTCTTC	CSVEGPRETRSYNEQFF
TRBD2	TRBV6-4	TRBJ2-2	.	TGTGCCAGCAGACCGACTAGCTTGTTTACCGGGGAGCTGTTTTTT	CASRPTSLFTGELFF
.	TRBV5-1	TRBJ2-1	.	TGCGCCAGCAGCCCGATGGCGACTTCTCCCCATGAGCAGTTCTTC	CASSPMATSPHEQFF
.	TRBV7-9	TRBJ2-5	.	TGTGCCAGCAGCTTAGCCGGGGTCGAGACCCAGTACTTC	CASSLAGVETQYF
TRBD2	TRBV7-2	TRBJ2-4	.	TGTGCCAGCAGTTGGACTAGCGGGAGCGGTGGCATTCAGTACTTC	CASSWTSGSGGIQYF
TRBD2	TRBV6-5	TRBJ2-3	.	TGTGCCAGCAGTTACTCCTCGGGGGAGGGTGGAGATACGCAGTATTTT	CASSYSSGEGGDTQYF
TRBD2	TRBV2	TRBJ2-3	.	TGTGCCAGCAGTGCCCCTACCGGCGGGAGGGCCTCAGATACGCAGTATTTT	CASSAPTGGRASDTQYF
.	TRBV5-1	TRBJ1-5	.	TGCGCCAGCAGCGCTGACAGAGGGGGTCAGCCCCAGCATTTT	CASSADRGGQPQHF
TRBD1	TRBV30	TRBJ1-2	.	TGTGCCTGGAATCTGCGGGACAGGGCCTATGGCTACACCTTC	CAWNLRDRAYGYTF
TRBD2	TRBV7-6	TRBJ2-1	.	TGTGCCAGCAGCCACCGACTAGCGAACTACAATGAGCAGTTCTTC	CASSHRLANYNEQFF
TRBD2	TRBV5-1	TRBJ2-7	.	TGCGCCAGCAGCTCGGTAGCGGGAGGGACCTACGAGCAGTACTTC	CASSSVAGGTYEQYF
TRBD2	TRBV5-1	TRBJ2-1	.	TGCGCCAGCAAGATAATAGCGGGAGGGCCGGATCTGGGGCAGTTCTTC	CASKIIAGGPDLGQFF
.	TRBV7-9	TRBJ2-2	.	TGTGCCAGCAGCTTTCAGCGGGTGACCGGGGAGCTGTTTTTT	CASSFQRVTGELFF
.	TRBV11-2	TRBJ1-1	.	TGTGCCAGCAGCTTTTACGTGCTACCAAACACTGAAGCTTTCTTT	CASSFYVLPNTEAFF
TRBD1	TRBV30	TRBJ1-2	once	TGTGCCTGGAGTGCGCGGGACAGGGGGTCAGGCTACACCTTC	CAWSARDRGSGYTF
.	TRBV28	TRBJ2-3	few	TGTGCCAGCAGTTTGGGGAGGGGGTTCCTCACCACAGATACGCAGTATTTT	CASSLGRGFLTTDTQYF
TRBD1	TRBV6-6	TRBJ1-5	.	TGTGCCAGCAGTTTCTCCGGGACAGGCAATCAGCCCCAGCATTTT	CASSFSGTGNQPQHF
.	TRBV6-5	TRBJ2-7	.	TGTGCCAGCAGTTACTCGACCCGGCTAGCCTTGGGGGAGCAGTACTTC	CASSYSTRLALGEQYF
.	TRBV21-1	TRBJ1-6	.	TGTGCCAGCATCTCACCCCCAGGGAATTCACCCCTCCACTTT	CASISPPGNSPLHF
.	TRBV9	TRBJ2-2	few	TGTGCCAGCAGCGTAGGGGCCAGCGGGTCGAACACCGGGGAGCTGTTTTTT	CASSVGASGSNTGELFF
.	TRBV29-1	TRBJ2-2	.	TGCAGCGTCCCGGAGGGACCCGATATAACCGGGGAGCTGTTTTTT	CSVPEGPDITGELFF
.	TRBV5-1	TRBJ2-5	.	TGCGCCAGCAGCCCCTCGGGGATTCAAGAGACCCAGTACTTC	CASSPSGIQETQYF
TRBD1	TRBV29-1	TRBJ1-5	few	TGCAGCGTTGGGGACAGGGGCCAGCCCCAGCATTTT	CSVGDRGQPQHF
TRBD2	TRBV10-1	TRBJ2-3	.	TGCGCCAGCAGTGTGGCGGGAGGGCCAGCAGATACGCAGTATTTT	CASSVAGGPADTQYF
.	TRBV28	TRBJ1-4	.	TGTGCCACCGCGCCGGGGGGGGCTAATGAAAAACTGTTTTTT	CATAPGGANEKLFF
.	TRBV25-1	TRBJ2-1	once	TGTGCCAGCAGTGAGTTGGGTGGGCACAATGAGCAGTTCTTC	CASSELGGHNEQFF
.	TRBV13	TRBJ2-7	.	TGTGCCAGCAGCTTCCCTAGTTTGAAGGAGCAGTACTTC	CASSFPSLKEQYF